This TCR beta chain came from a study of shared clonotypes between healthy human individuals. Splitting of each subset's genomic DNA was done evenly across several immunoSEQ plates. Only in-frame clones appear in the TCRdb table, and some are missing; sequencing was by immunoSEQ multiplex PCR. The sample gives approximately 2.5 million clones, more than 85% of which show up once; about 0.34% is in the top ten. Germline-derived CDR1 and CDR2 are MDHEN and SYDVKM. This CDR3 is built from 16 residues. The J segment lost 7 bases and the V segment lost 10 bases, leaving 16 bases of the junction unmatched. Study-level results: The genetic and exposure-history diversity represented was limited by few donors. Among non-shared clonotypes, generation probabilities were lower than among those shared by all four donors.

Comment on this clone: As yet, its antigen is unknown.

This sequence joins TRBV28 and TRBJ2-2; 9 bases match TRBD1. Sequenced input: naive CD4+ T cells from PBMCs. Subset reported: CD45RA+ positively selected. The clonotype was recovered from a man between 18 and 29 years old in good health. Some clones in this sample may be carry-over from other donors' samples. CDR3 sequence: CAIGQSGTGSLGELFF. The CDR3 DNA reads as TGTGCCATCGGCCAGAGCGGGACAGGGTCCCTCGGGGAGCTGTTTTTT.